A few counts support the clone carrying this TCR beta chain. Its antigen is still unknown. Both 60 Vbeta primers and 13 Jbeta primers went into the PCR. Assay used: immunoSEQ multiplex PCR; TCRdb lists only in-frame clones, some missing. Of about 160,000 clones in the sample, roughly 84% are singletons; the top ten hold around 0.98%. This entry comes from a study of cytomegalovirus exposure and HLA in healthy donors. Whole-study results and caveats: In an earlier analysis, in 587 donors, most V segments appeared productive either ~90% or ~30% of the time. In vitro testing confirmed a few CMV-associated chains as specific for CMV antigens.

The germline V gene has CDR1 SGHDT and CDR2 YYEEEE. The CDR3 contains 13 residues. The ends were cut back, 0 bases at V and 5 bases at J, with 9 bases in the middle. V is TRBV5-6 and J is TRBJ2-7; possibly TRBD1 for D (6 bases). The sample was PBMCs. This clonotype was obtained from a man aged 25-40 years in good health and CMV-seronegative. The CDR3 loop reads CASSLDRANEQYF. In DNA form, the CDR3 reads TGTGCCAGCAGCTTGGACAGGGCAAACGAGCAGTACTTC.